This passage covers 2 T cell receptor beta chains from one sample sequenced in a study of CD4 and CD8 cells across lung adenocarcinoma regions. MiXCR, run by TCRdb on the PCR reads, gives a single entry per CDR3 protein. The sample includes 7,000 or so distinct CDR3 sequences, roughly 57% of them seen just once. The sequencing input was CD8+ T cells from the center of a lung tumor. Receptors were obtained from a male donor with lung adenocarcinoma. The CD4 and CD8 labels of this study may be unreliable.

The chain couples TRBV6-1 to TRBJ2-5, with D possibly TRBD2 on 6 matching bases. CDR1 is MNHNS, CDR2 SASEGT, per germline. The CDR3 runs to 13 residues. Trimming pared 9 bases from V and 2 bases from J, leaving 13 bases between. The CDR3 region is CASSDYLQETQYF. The CDR3 DNA reads TGTGCCAGTTCGGACTACCTACAAGAGACCCAGTACTTC.

V gene TRBV6-5 combines with J gene TRBJ1-2; D ambiguous. Germline V gene sequence: CDR1 MNHEY, CDR2 SVGAGI. This CDR3 is 13 amino acids long. V gave up 4 bases and J gave up 8 bases, with 14 bases separating them. CDR3 protein: CASSLAWNGGYTF. Written as DNA, the CDR3 is TGTGCCAGCAGTTTAGCCTGGAATGGGGGCTACACCTTC.